This TCR beta chain was found in a study of response to subunit inactivated influenza vaccine. MiXCR was run by TCRdb on the RT-PCR reads, yielding one entry per CDR3 protein. The sample comprises under 550,000 distinct CDR3 sequences, approximately 7.7% of which are singletons, and 10% to 15% rests with the top ten. Whole-study results and caveats: There was a suggestion from the authors that each seasonal influenza vaccination recruits few new T cells.

This clonotype was detected only a few times. Its specificity is unknown. Germline V gene sequence: CDR1 SGHTA, CDR2 FQGNSA. Losses at the gene ends were 2 bases for V and 6 bases for J; bases not matched to a gene: 10. CDR3 length: 15 residues. This receptor was identified in a man in his fifties or sixties who received an inactivated influenza vaccine. This chain joins TRBV7-2 and TRBJ2-7; TRBD2 matches 7 bases. Sequencing used PBMCs from blood, obtained around 2 years after vaccination. CDR3 DNA sequence: TGTGCCAGCAGCTTAATGTTCCGGGAGGCCCTCGAGCAGTACTTC. Protein product: CASSLMFREALEQYF.